This T cell receptor beta chain was sequenced for a study of spatial heterogeneity in lung cancer. Study findings and constraints: At tumor resection, ubiquitous expanded TCRs were detected in blood more often than later.

Time point indicated: sample taken at primary tumor resection. The input material, whole RNA from tumor, nontumor lung or frozen PBMC, was sequenced unsorted. This clonotype has only a few counts. The antigen is not known. Each molecule of TCR cDNA was tagged with one unique molecular identifier. In TCRdb, the 5' RACE reads were re-called with MiXCR into one record per CDR3 protein. The data hold under 75,000 distinct CDR3 sequences, with about 14% observed a single time. The specimen comprised PBMCs, sampled at surgery. The clonotype comes from a male donor with early-stage non-small cell lung cancer.

The CDR3 loop reads CASSRGQFYEQYF. The CDR3 DNA sequence: TGTGCCAGCAGTCGGGGACAGTTCTACGAGCAGTACTTC. The rearrangement links TRBV12-3 or TRBV12-4 to TRBJ2-7, with 7 bases lining up with TRBD1. The length of the CDR3 is 13 residues. The V gene end was trimmed by 5 bases and the J gene end by 3 bases; junction bases not matched to a gene: 4.